Presented here are 5 T cell receptor beta chains from one specimen sequenced in a study of cytomegalovirus exposure and HLA in healthy donors. PCR involved 60 Vbeta and 13 Jbeta primers. This table comes from immunoSEQ multiplex PCR, and its TCRdb copy is limited to in-frame clones, with some not included. The sample lists 95,000 to 150,000 clones, around 60% occurring once. Sequencing used PBMCs. All receptors derive from a man between 40 and 49 years old in good health and CMV-seropositive.

Only a few counts were recorded for this clone. The rearrangement uses TRBV13 and TRBJ1-1; 7 positions match TRBD1. The CDR3 is made up of 14 amino acids. Germline values: CDR1 PRHDT, CDR2 FYEKMQ (reference sequence). The V segment lost 5 bases and the J segment 5 bases; nucleotides outside the gene matches: 8. The CDR3 is CASSGGQTHTEAFF. CDR3 in DNA: TGTGCCAGCAGCGGGGGACAGACCCATACTGAAGCTTTCTTT.

This clone turned up a few times. This sample also contains other DNA sequences that code for the same CDR3. V gene TRBV5-1 combines with J gene TRBJ1-4, with 7 bases aligning to TRBD1. V dropped 4 bases and J dropped 3; count of bases not matched to a gene: 6. The CDR3 contains 15 residues. Germline loops: CDR1 SGHRS, CDR2 YFSETQ. The CDR3 sequence is CASSEQGWANEKLFF. CDR3 in DNA: TGCGCCAGCAGCGAACAGGGGTGGGCTAATGAAAAACTGTTTTTT.

This rearrangement joins TRBV2 to TRBJ1-1, with unresolved D. Trimming pared 4 bases from V and 0 bases from J, leaving 6 bases between. The CDR3 consists of 13 residues. The germline V gene encodes CDR1 SNHLY and CDR2 FYNNEI. The chain's CDR3 is CASSVDLNTEAFF. The CDR3 nucleotides read TGTGCCAGCAGTGTCGACTTGAACACTGAAGCTTTCTTT.

V and J are TRBV7-8 and TRBJ1-5; no clear D. The length of the CDR3 is 14 residues. Trimming took 4 bases from V and 4 from J, leaving 11 bases between them. Germline V CDR1 and CDR2: SGHVS, FQNEAQ. CDR3 region: CASSSDISNQPQHF. CDR3 bases: TGTGCCAGCAGCTCAGACATTAGTAATCAGCCCCAGCATTTT.

The J gene is TRBJ2-5, the V gene TRBV15; TRBD2 aligns across 12 bases. The J call may be in error: the DNA end matches TRBJ2-7 better. CDR1 and CDR2 (germline): LNHNV, YYDKDF (reference sequence). The CDR3 contains 15 residues. CDR3 coding DNA: TGTGCCACCAGCAGAGGGACTAGCGGGGTCTACGAGCAGTACTTC. It encodes CATSRGTSGVYEQYF.